Below are 25 T cell receptor beta chains sequenced from a single sample in a study of T-cell memory formation after mild COVID-19. A single record per CDR3 protein comes from TCRdb applying MiXCR to the 5' RACE reads. The sample holds some 320,000 distinct CDR3 sequences, around 15% seen once. Input material: PBMCs or a T cell subset sorted from them (not recorded which). All receptors come from a man younger than 35 who had mild COVID-19 (a few samples of this study predate the infection). Cell type and time point are not known.

With regard to this clonotype: One junction end disagrees with the germline gene, perhaps due to a read error. CDR3 bases: TGTGCCATCAGCGGACAAGAGACCCAGTACTTC. This codes for CAISGQETQYF. This chain connects TRBV7-9 to TRBJ2-5; a possible D gene is TRBD2 (5 bases). The CDR3 is 11 residues long. Germline-derived CDR1 and CDR2 are SEHNR and FQNEAQ (reference sequence).

This clonotype has only a few counts. This sequence joins TRBV9 and TRBJ2-4; 7 bases are a match to TRBD1. The V gene's germline CDR1 is SGDLS and CDR2 YYNGEE. Trimming removed 3 bases from V and 7 bases from J; junction bases left unmatched: 4. The CDR3 is 13 amino acids. CDR3 in amino acids: CASSAYRGNIQYF. The DNA of the CDR3 is TGTGCCAGCAGCGCCTACAGGGGTAACATTCAGTACTTC.

This clonotype was counted between two and nine times. J is TRBJ1-2 and V is TRBV30, with D uncertain. The V gene lost 0 bases and the J gene lost 2 bases, with 13 bases spanning the gap. Germline V gene data show CDR1 as GTSNPN and CDR2 as SVGIG (reference sequence). This CDR3 spans 15 amino acids. The CDR3 sequence is CAWSVPMDRNYGYTF. The CDR3 DNA sequence: TGTGCCTGGAGTGTACCTATGGACCGAAACTATGGCTACACCTTC. Based on the CDR3 plus reference TRBV30 and TRBJ1-2, the full variable domain is SQTIHQWPATLVQPVGSPLSLECTVEGTSNPNLYWYRQAAGRGLQLLFYSVGIGQISSEVPQNLSASRPQDRQFILSSKKLLLSDSGFYLCAWSVPMDRNYGYTFGSGTRLTVV.

This clonotype appeared a few times. The chain has TRBV12-3 or TRBV12-4 and TRBJ2-3, with D perhaps TRBD1 (6 bases). Trimming cost V 7 bases and J 9 bases, with 14 bases left between them. The CDR3 contains 12 residues. CDR3 bases: TGTGCCAGCACTCTGACAAGGGGGACGCAGTATTTT. This sequence encodes CASTLTRGTQYF.

This clonotype occurred a few times. The chain links TRBV4-3 to TRBJ2-5; perhaps TRBD2 as D (5 bases). Germline CDR1 and CDR2: LGHNA and YSLEER. This CDR3 is built from 15 residues. Trimming took off 1 base at V and 2 bases at J, with 11 bases between the two ends. The CDR3 region has the DNA TGCGCCAGCAGCCAAGGGCGGGCGGCTCAAGAGACCCAGTACTTC. Its protein product is CASSQGRAAQETQYF.

This sequence joins TRBV28 and TRBJ1-4; possibly TRBD1 for D (5 bases). Deletions cut 3 bases from V and 4 bases from J, with 12 bases between. The CDR3 length is 15 residues. CDR1 is MDHEN and CDR2 is SYDVKM in the germline V gene. The DNA for the CDR3 is TGTGCCAGCAGTTTTCCGGACATAGTTAATGAAAAACTGTTTTTT. Encoded protein: CASSFPDIVNEKLFF.

This chain uses TRBV5-1 with TRBJ2-2; 8 bases match TRBD1. The CDR3 extends over 15 amino acids. With V trimmed by 3 bases and J by 3 bases, 4 bases remained unmatched. From germline, CDR1 is SGHRS and CDR2 YFSETQ. The CDR3 sequence: CASSSTGAHTGELFF. The CDR3 DNA is TGCGCCAGCAGCTCGACAGGGGCACACACCGGGGAGCTGTTTTTT.

This chain links TRBV7-2 with TRBJ1-2; no reliable D call. Deletions cut 1 base from V and 6 bases from J, with 12 bases between. The CDR3 runs 14 residues. CDR1 is SGHTA, CDR2 FQGNSA, per germline. CDR3 bases: TGTGCCAGCAGCTTAGGGTTCCTTAGGGATGGCTACACCTTC. Encoded protein: CASSLGFLRDGYTF.

In its sample, this clonotype was seen a few times. The chain has TRBV19 and TRBJ1-1; the match to TRBD1 covers 7 bases. Germline lookup yields CDR1 LNHDA and CDR2 SQIVND (reference sequence). The CDR3 length is 17 residues. V shed 1 base and J 1 base; nucleotides not matched to a gene: 9. The CDR3 bases are TGTGCCAGTAGTATAGCAACAGGGGACCCTGCGAACACTGAAGCTTTCTTT. Amino acid sequence: CASSIATGDPANTEAFF.

V and J are TRBV4-2 and TRBJ2-3; D is perhaps TRBD2 (6 bases). Trimming left V 0 bases short and J 4 bases short, with 14 bases between. This CDR3 has 16 residues. Germline V gene lookup returns CDR1 LGHNA and CDR2 YNFKEQ. CDR3 residues: CASSQDRASAADTQYF. Here the CDR3 DNA reads TGTGCCAGCAGCCAAGATCGGGCTAGCGCAGCAGATACGCAGTATTTT.

The rearrangement links TRBV7-6 to TRBJ1-3; 10 bases are a match to TRBD1. The CDR3 length is 20 residues. CDR1 and CDR2 (germline): SGHVS, FNYEAQ. The V segment lost 4 bases and the J segment 4 bases; nucleotides outside the gene matches: 19. In DNA form, the CDR3 reads TGTGCCAGCAGCTCCGGTTTTGGGGTTAGACAGGGGGCTTCGGGAAACACCATATATTTT. Protein sequence: CASSSGFGVRQGASGNTIYF.

The chain couples TRBV6-6 to TRBJ1-2; no clear D. Trimming removed 2 bases from V and 3 bases from J, with 7 bases in between. From germline, CDR1 is MNHNY and CDR2 SVGAGI (reference sequence). The CDR3 has 13 residues. The CDR3 spells CASSYGSYYGYTF. The DNA of the CDR3 is TGTGCCAGCAGTTACGGCAGTTACTATGGCTACACCTTC.

This clonotype appeared once. The rearrangement links TRBV12-3 or TRBV12-4 to TRBJ2-1; D remains ambiguous. This CDR3 has 14 amino acids. Trimming shortened V by 3 bases and J by 8 bases, and 14 bases separated the two germline ends. CDR3 sequence: CASSFVFGGDEQFF. CDR3 in DNA: TGTGCCAGCAGTTTTGTGTTCGGCGGCGATGAGCAGTTCTTC.

This clonotype was recorded many times. CDR3 sequence (DNA): TGTGCCAGCAGCTTAACGGGGGGGCGAAACATTCAGTACTTC. It codes for CASSLTGGRNIQYF. V usage is TRBV7-3 and J usage is TRBJ2-4, with D perhaps matching TRBD2 (7 bases). Germline CDR1 reads SGHTA; CDR2 reads FQGTGA. V was shortened by 0 bases and J by 6 bases, with 9 bases between the two germline ends. The CDR3 spans 14 residues.

The chain employs TRBV5-6 and TRBJ1-1, with D possibly TRBD1 on 5 matching bases. This CDR3 has 15 residues. Germline values: CDR1 SGHDT, CDR2 YYEEEE. Trimming took off 5 bases at V and 1 base at J, with 15 bases between the two ends. The CDR3 DNA reads as TGTGCCAGCAGTAGCCCCGGGACGGAGAACACTGAAGCTTTCTTT. Its translation: CASSSPGTENTEAFF.

A single count supports this clonotype. The chain links TRBV12-3 or TRBV12-4 to TRBJ2-7, with TRBD1 matching 7 bases. V lost 5 bases, J lost 5 bases, and 9 bases stayed unmatched. CDR3 length equals 14 residues. The CDR3 bases are TGTGCCAGCAGTACCGGGACAGTCCGTGACGAGCAGTACGTC. As protein: CASSTGTVRDEQYV.

A few counts support this clonotype. This chain joins TRBV7-9 and TRBJ2-4; no reliable D call. Trimming cost V 6 bases and J 10 bases, with 10 bases left between them. CDR1 and CDR2 from the germline V gene are SEHNR and FQNEAQ (reference sequence). This CDR3 has 11 amino acids. The CDR3 sequence is CASSDSTIQYF. In DNA, the CDR3 is TGTGCCAGCAGTGATTCAACGATTCAGTACTTC.

The table lists this clonotype with a count of one. The rearrangement joins TRBV29-1 to TRBJ1-3; D gene ambiguous. Germline CDR1 reads SQVTM; CDR2 reads ANQGSEA. There are 13 residues in the CDR3. V lost 5 bases to trimming and J lost 0 bases, with 8 bases between them. The CDR3 DNA is TGCAGCGTTCCGTCCAGCTCTGGAAACACCATATATTTT. This translates into CSVPSSSGNTIYF.

The rearrangement links TRBV18 to TRBJ2-3, with D perhaps being TRBD1 or TRBD2 (5 bases each). The V end lost 6 bases, the J end lost 4 bases, and 11 bases lay between the germline ends. This CDR3 spans 13 amino acids. The germline CDR1 and CDR2 sequences are KGHSH and LQKENI. CDR3 in DNA: TGTGCCAGCTCGGCCGGGGACCCAGATACGCAGTATTTT. Amino acids: CASSAGDPDTQYF. Together with reference TRBV18 and TRBJ2-3, the CDR3 gives the full variable domain: NAGVMQNPRHLVRRRGQEARLRCSPMKGHSHVYWYRQLPEEGLKFMVYLQKENIIDESGMPKERFSAEFPKEGPSILRIQQVVRGDSAAYFCASSAGDPDTQYFGPGTRLTVL.

This clonotype was observed at least ten times. The chain carries TRBV7-2 and TRBJ2-7; weak D call: TRBD1 (5 bases). The germline CDR1 and CDR2 sequences are SGHTA and FQGNSA. V was trimmed by 1 base and J by 1 base, leaving 11 bases between them. The CDR3 sequence is 15 residues long. The CDR3 DNA is TGTGCCAGCAGCTTAGATTGGGGCAGATCCTACGAGCAGTACGTC. Translated: CASSLDWGRSYEQYV.

This sequence joins TRBV3-1 and TRBJ1-1, with 7 nucleotides matching TRBD1. This CDR3 comprises 14 residues. CDR1 is LGHDT, CDR2 YNNKEL, per germline (reference sequence). With V trimmed by 3 bases and J by 1 base, 2 bases remained unmatched. The CDR3 coding sequence is TGTGCCAGCAGCCACAGGACAGGGAACACTGAAGCTTTCTTT. Protein: CASSHRTGNTEAFF.

This clonotype has a single count. The chain has TRBV7-2 and TRBJ1-1; D gene uncertain. V was shortened by 5 bases and J by 4 bases, with 14 bases between the two germline ends. The CDR3 extends over 14 amino acids. Germline lookup yields CDR1 SGHTA and CDR2 FQGNSA. The chain's CDR3 is CASSPIVRATEAFF. DNA of the CDR3: TGTGCCAGCAGCCCCATTGTCCGGGCCACTGAAGCTTTCTTT.

The chain uses TRBV6-5 and TRBJ2-3; 7 bases are a match to TRBD1. The CDR3 runs to 15 residues. J gave up 1 base and V 2 bases, and 3 bases lay outside the gene matches. CDR1 and CDR2 from the germline V gene are MNHEY and SVGAGI. CDR3 sequence: CASSYAGQGTDTQYF. The CDR3 DNA reads TGTGCCAGCAGTTACGCAGGACAGGGCACAGATACGCAGTATTTT.

This clonotype showed up many times. The gene calls are TRBV27 and TRBJ1-4, with D perhaps TRBD1 (5 bases). The CDR3 spans 15 residues. V was cut by 6 bases and J by 0 bases, with 11 bases left in between. From germline, CDR1 is MNHEY and CDR2 SMNVEV (reference sequence). CDR3 residues: CASSLGEATNEKLFF. The CDR3 coding sequence is TGTGCCAGCAGCCTGGGGGAGGCAACTAATGAAAAACTGTTTTTT.

This clonotype came up a few times. V usage is TRBV5-6 and J usage is TRBJ1-6; the match to TRBD1 covers 7 bases. There are 17 residues in the CDR3. Unmatched junction bases numbered 13, after V lost 0 bases and J lost 10 bases. Germline V gene lookup returns CDR1 SGHDT and CDR2 YYEEEE. The chain's CDR3 is CASSLAYRTGRGSPLHF. The CDR3 bases are TGTGCCAGCAGCTTGGCCTATAGGACAGGCCGCGGGTCACCCCTCCACTTT. Filled out from reference TRBV5-6 and TRBJ1-6, the complete variable domain reads DAGVTQSPTHLIKTRGQQVTLRCSPKSGHDTVSWYQQALGQGPQFIFQYYEEEERQRGNFPDRFSGHQFPNYSSELNVNALLLGDSALYLCASSLAYRTGRGSPLHFGNGTRLTVT.